The 19 T cell receptor beta chains below were found in one sample sequenced in a study of blood T cell repertoires in COVID-19. The assay was immunoSEQ multiplex PCR, and TCRdb's table has in-frame clones only and misses some. The table shows fewer than 300,000 clones, with roughly 85% occurring only once. The sample consisted of peripheral blood. The receptor set was obtained from a young woman with acute or convalescent COVID-19.

V and J are TRBV6-2 or TRBV6-3 and TRBJ2-7; TRBD1 aligns across 10 bases. Unmatched junction bases numbered 10, after V lost 2 bases and J lost 3 bases. CDR3 length equals 17 residues. CDR1 is MNHEY and CDR2 is SVGEGT in the germline V gene. CDR3: CASSYIPGQGTDYEQYF. The CDR3 DNA follows: TGTGCCAGCAGTTACATACCGGGACAGGGGACAGACTACGAGCAGTACTTC.

The genes are TRBV5-5 and TRBJ2-3, with a possible D match to TRBD2 (5 bases). The length of the CDR3 is 15 residues. Germline loops: CDR1 SGHKS, CDR2 YYEKEE (reference sequence). V was shortened by 1 base and J by 0 bases, with 9 bases between the two germline ends. CDR3 sequence reads: CASSLYGKSTDTQYF. As DNA, the CDR3 is TGTGCCAGCAGCTTGTACGGGAAGAGCACAGATACGCAGTATTTT.

This chain connects TRBV4-3 to TRBJ2-7, with 8 bases matching TRBD2. V trimming: 0 bases; J trimming: 2 bases; junction bases outside the gene matches: 6. Germline values: CDR1 LGHNA, CDR2 YSLEER. This CDR3 contains 16 residues. CDR3 sequence reads: CASSQDRAGGPYEQYF. CDR3 DNA: TGCGCCAGCAGCCAAGATCGGGCGGGAGGCCCCTACGAGCAGTACTTC.

The chain couples TRBV28 to TRBJ2-7; D ambiguous. In germline, CDR1 is MDHEN, CDR2 SYDVKM. V lost 5 bases to trimming and J lost 2 bases, with 4 bases between them. The CDR3 has 11 residues. The CDR3 DNA follows: TGTGCCAGCAGTACTCCCTACGAGCAGTACTTC. This codes for CASSTPYEQYF.

Notes on this clone: Different DNA sequences within this sample yield the same CDR3. The chain carries TRBV3-1 (or the pseudogene TRBV3-2) and TRBJ1-1; D is possibly TRBD1 (5 bases). Germline lookup yields CDR1 LGHDT and CDR2 YNNKEL (reference sequence). V gave up 4 bases and J gave up 2 bases, with 11 bases separating them. CDR3 length: 14 amino acids. The CDR3 region has the DNA TGTGCCAGCAGCCTCGGACAACTAAACACTGAAGCTTTCTTT. Translated, it gives CASSLGQLNTEAFF.

This clone has just a few counts. The chain recombines TRBV4-3 with TRBJ2-3; possible D gene TRBD2, 5 bases. The CDR3 spans 13 residues. Germline V gene sequence: CDR1 LGHNA, CDR2 YSLEER. Trimming took 5 bases from V and 4 from J, leaving 10 bases between them. Written as DNA, the CDR3 is TGCGCCAGCAGCTACGGGATAGCAGATACGCAGTATTTT. Translated, it gives CASSYGIADTQYF.

This clone has more than one count but fewer than ten. The chain couples TRBV19 to TRBJ1-2; tentatively, D is TRBD1 (6 bases). The CDR3 sequence is 14 residues long. Germline assignment: CDR1 LNHDA and CDR2 SQIVND (reference sequence). V dropped 3 bases and J dropped 4 bases, with 12 bases sitting between them. This CDR3 reads CASSMSGQIYGYTF. The CDR3 nucleotides read TGTGCCAGTAGTATGTCCGGACAGATCTATGGCTACACCTTC.

On this clone itself: Other DNA sequences within the sample encode an identical CDR3. The rearrangement uses TRBV14 and TRBJ2-1; D possibly corresponds to TRBD2 (5 bases). Between the trimmed V and J ends, which lost 4 bases and 1 base, there was a span of 8 bases. The CDR3 length is 14 residues. Germline values: CDR1 SGHDN, CDR2 FVKESK. The CDR3 DNA reads as TGTGCCAGCAGCCTCCGGGGATCCTACAATGAGCAGTTCTTC. As protein: CASSLRGSYNEQFF. The full variable domain, completed using reference TRBV14 and TRBJ2-1, is EAGVTQFPSHSVIEKGQTVTLRCDPISGHDNLYWYRRVMGKEIKFLLHFVKESKQDESGMPNNRFLAERTGGTYSTLKVQPAELEDSGVYFCASSLRGSYNEQFFGPGTRLTVL.

This clone was found a few times. The genes are TRBV29-1 and TRBJ1-3; D call uncertain. V dropped 4 bases and J dropped 4 bases, with 20 bases sitting between them. CDR1 SQVTM and CDR2 ANQGSEA come from the germline V gene. This CDR3 has 16 amino acids. The CDR3 protein is CSVAEGWGRGGNTIYF. In DNA form, the CDR3 reads TGCAGCGTTGCGGAGGGTTGGGGAAGAGGGGGAAACACCATATATTTT.

The chain has TRBV10-1 and TRBJ2-5; 8 bases are a match to TRBD1. Germline V gene sequence: CDR1 WNHNN, CDR2 SYGVQD (reference sequence). Losses at the gene ends were 2 bases for V and 3 bases for J; bases not matched to a gene: 5. CDR3 length: 15 amino acids. The CDR3 DNA reads TGCGCCAGCAGTGAGGTAGGACAGGGCGAAGAGACCCAGTACTTC. Its translation is CASSEVGQGEETQYF.

The J gene is TRBJ1-1, the V gene TRBV7-2; maybe TRBD1 (5 bases). Germline loops: CDR1 SGHTA, CDR2 FQGNSA. This CDR3 has 14 residues. Between the trimmed V and J ends, which lost 5 bases and 7 bases, there was a span of 17 bases. Written as DNA, the CDR3 is TGTGCCAGCAGCCCTATCGGGGGGGTGGTTGAAGCTTTCTTT. This sequence encodes CASSPIGGVVEAFF.

J is TRBJ2-1 and V is TRBV2; unclear D gene. CDR1 is SNHLY and CDR2 is FYNNEI in the germline V gene. V lost 5 bases and J lost 8, with 7 bases in between. This CDR3 has 11 residues. The CDR3 DNA follows: TGTGCCAGCAGTAATAGAGATGAGCAGTTCTTC. Protein sequence: CASSNRDEQFF.

The chain links TRBV20-1 to TRBJ2-7; D not resolved. Germline assignment: CDR1 DFQATT and CDR2 SNEGSKA (reference sequence). CDR3 size: 11 residues. Trimming removed 3 bases from V and 1 base from J, with 4 bases in between. The CDR3 is CSARSSYEQYF. The DNA for the CDR3 is TGCAGTGCTAGGAGTTCCTACGAGCAGTACTTC.

This clone was observed a few times. The rearrangement joins TRBV29-1 to TRBJ1-1; D unresolved. Deletions cut 7 bases from V and 0 bases from J, with 12 bases between. CDR3 length: 13 residues. Germline V lookup: CDR1 SQVTM, CDR2 ANQGSEA. The CDR3 nucleotides read TGCAGCGCCGCCCCGGGGTTGAACACTGAAGCTTTCTTT. It translates to CSAAPGLNTEAFF.

The chain joins TRBV4-1 to TRBJ1-6; no reliable D call. Trimming removed 7 bases at V and 12 bases at J, with 10 bases between. The CDR3 is 11 residues long. Germline lookup yields CDR1 MGHRA and CDR2 YSYEKL. CDR3 DNA: TGCGCCAGCACCCTCGAGGGACCCCTCCACTTT. Encoded protein: CASTLEGPLHF.

This clone was counted a single time. V is TRBV19 and J is TRBJ1-1, with D perhaps TRBD1 (5 bases). V lost 7 bases, J lost 3 bases, and 9 bases lay in between. CDR3 length: 12 amino acids. Germline CDR1 reads LNHDA; CDR2 reads SQIVND (reference sequence). Here the CDR3 DNA reads TGTGCCAGTACCCGGGGGGACACTGAAGCTTTCTTT. This encodes CASTRGDTEAFF.

The chain couples TRBV7-2 to TRBJ2-1; 7 bases are shared with TRBD2. CDR1 and CDR2 from the germline V gene are SGHTA and FQGNSA. V was pared by 3 bases and J by 11 bases, with 19 bases of the junction left unmatched. CDR3 length: 17 residues. The CDR3 coding sequence is TGTGCCAGCAGCTTGGGCAGGGCTGGGCTAGCGGAGTTTAAGCAGTTCTTC. It encodes CASSLGRAGLAEFKQFF. The variable domain in full, completed from reference TRBV7-2 and TRBJ2-1, reads GAGVSQSPSNKVTEKGKDVELRCDPISGHTALYWYRQSLGQGLEFLIYFQGNSAPDKSGLPSDRFSAERTGGSVSTLTIQRTQQEDSAVYLCASSLGRAGLAEFKQFFGPGTRLTVL.

The gene calls are TRBV19 and TRBJ2-2, with D perhaps TRBD1 (6 bases). CDR3 length equals 17 residues. Germline CDR1 and CDR2: LNHDA and SQIVND (reference sequence). V was clipped by 10 bases and J by 0 bases, with 21 bases between them. CDR3 protein: CATLPPGHHPNTGELFF. In nucleotides, the CDR3 is TGTGCCACCCTGCCCCCGGGACACCACCCGAACACCGGGGAGCTGTTTTTT.

Of note for this clone: Relative to the germline gene, one junction end is altered; a read error may explain this. The CDR3 nucleotides are TGCAGTGCTAGAGATCCCCCTCCCCATTTT. It encodes CSARDPPPHF. The J gene is TRBJ2-3, the V gene TRBV20-1, with no clear D. The CDR3 sequence is 10 residues long. Germline values: CDR1 DFQATT, CDR2 SNEGSKA (reference sequence).